These 16 T cell receptor beta chains originate from one sample sequenced in a study of cytomegalovirus exposure and HLA in healthy donors. 60 Vbeta and 13 Jbeta primers were used in PCR. The data were produced by immunoSEQ multiplex PCR, yet TCRdb's version contains in-frame clones alone and is incomplete. The repertoire holds 150,000 or so clones, around 78% seen once, with under 2% in the top ten. Sequenced sample: PBMCs. These receptor sequences come from a woman between 18 and 29 years old in good health and CMV-seronegative.

This clone showed up just once. The chain couples TRBV21-1 to TRBJ2-1; the table gives TRBD2 as D, unverified against the DNA. TRBV21-1 represents a pseudogene. This CDR3 has 17 residues. The CDR3: CASSKRAAGGGGNEQFF. The CDR3 region has the DNA TGTGCCAGCAGCAAACGGGCAGCGGGAGGTGGTGGCAATGAGCAGTTCTTC.

This chain connects TRBV5-4 to TRBJ2-5; 12 bases fit TRBD2. This CDR3 contains 18 residues. Looked up from germline, CDR1 is SGHNT and CDR2 is YYREEE (reference sequence). Trimming at V came to 0 bases and at J to 2 bases, leaving 8 bases not matched to a gene. Here the CDR3 reads CASSLAGRLAGVQETQYF. As DNA, the CDR3 is TGTGCCAGCAGCTTGGCCGGGAGACTAGCGGGAGTTCAAGAGACCCAGTACTTC.

The gene calls are TRBV7-2 and TRBJ2-3, with D tentatively TRBD1 (5 bases). Trimming took 3 bases from V and 5 from J, leaving 12 bases between them. Germline V CDR1 and CDR2: SGHTA, FQGNSA. CDR3 length: 14 amino acids. The CDR3 region is CASSFSQGEDTQYF. The CDR3 DNA reads as TGTGCCAGCAGCTTTAGTCAGGGTGAAGATACGCAGTATTTT.

The rearrangement joins TRBV4-3 to TRBJ2-2; D possibly corresponds to TRBD2 (7 bases). The V gene lost 3 bases and the J gene lost 6 bases, with 17 bases spanning the gap. Germline CDR1 and CDR2: LGHNA and YSLEER. The CDR3 loop spans 16 amino acids. The CDR3 DNA reads as TGCGCCAGCAGCCACCGAGGGGGGGGCCCGGCCGGGGAGCTGTTTTTT. It translates to CASSHRGGGPAGELFF.

The chain combines TRBV6-5 with TRBJ2-5; tentatively, D is TRBD1 (5 bases). The CDR3 length is 15 residues. V was clipped by 0 bases and J by 1 base, with 9 bases between them. Per the germline V gene, CDR1 is MNHEY and CDR2 is SVGAGI. The CDR3 DNA reads as TGTGCCAGCAGTTACTCCGACAGACCCCAAGAGACCCAGTACTTC. Its translation is CASSYSDRPQETQYF.

This clone was seen more than once but under ten times. V and J are TRBV6-5 and TRBJ1-1; D remains ambiguous. Trimming removed 0 bases from V and 1 base from J, with 9 bases in between. The germline V gene has CDR1 MNHEY and CDR2 SVGAGI. The CDR3 runs to 15 residues. The CDR3 coding sequence is TGTGCCAGCAGTTACTCTTGGCGAGGGAACACTGAAGCTTTCTTT. Translation: CASSYSWRGNTEAFF.

V and J are TRBV18 and TRBJ2-1; D is possibly TRBD1 (6 bases). Trimming cost V 5 bases and J 4 bases, with 18 bases left between them. The length of the CDR3 is 16 residues. The germline gives CDR1 KGHSH, CDR2 LQKENI. The CDR3 here is CASSSRTAKDYNEQFF. The CDR3 DNA follows: TGTGCCAGCTCATCGAGGACAGCGAAAGATTACAATGAGCAGTTCTTC. The entire variable domain, with the rest obtained from reference TRBV18 and TRBJ2-1, is as follows: NAGVMQNPRHLVRRRGQEARLRCSPMKGHSHVYWYRQLPEEGLKFMVYLQKENIIDESGMPKERFSAEFPKEGPSILRIQQVVRGDSAAYFCASSSRTAKDYNEQFFGPGTRLTVL.

This clone was counted a single time. V is TRBV30 and J is TRBJ2-4; D is perhaps TRBD1 (5 bases). This CDR3 comprises 11 residues. Between the trimmed V and J ends, which lost 3 bases and 5 bases, there was a span of 5 bases. The V gene's germline CDR1 is GTSNPN and CDR2 SVGIG (reference sequence). The CDR3 sequence: CAWRQENIQYF. The CDR3 DNA reads as TGTGCCTGGAGACAGGAAAACATTCAGTACTTC. Complete variable domain (other parts from reference TRBV30 and TRBJ2-4): SQTIHQWPATLVQPVGSPLSLECTVEGTSNPNLYWYRQAAGRGLQLLFYSVGIGQISSEVPQNLSASRPQDRQFILSSKKLLLSDSGFYLCAWRQENIQYFGAGTRLSVL.

This sequence joins TRBV6-5 and TRBJ2-3, with D perhaps TRBD1 (5 bases). V dropped 2 bases and J dropped 2 bases, with 14 bases sitting between them. CDR3 size: 16 residues. Germline lookup yields CDR1 MNHEY and CDR2 SVGAGI. In DNA form, the CDR3 reads TGTGCCAGCAGTTACGAACAGGACGGATCCACAGATACGCAGTATTTT. Its translation: CASSYEQDGSTDTQYF.

In this sample, this clone turned up once. J is TRBJ2-6 and V is TRBV1; the listed D gene, TRBD2, was not tested against the DNA. TRBV1 is reported as a pseudogene. The CDR3 sequence is 20 residues long. CDR3 amino acids: CTSSHTLQRVGFSGANVLTF. The CDR3 DNA follows: TGCACCAGCAGCCATACGCTACAGCGGGTAGGCTTCTCTGGGGCCAACGTCCTGACTTTC.

This sequence joins TRBV5-5 and TRBJ2-5; D might be TRBD1 (5 bases). Per the germline V gene, CDR1 is SGHKS and CDR2 is YYEKEE (reference sequence). Trimming stripped 0 bases from V and 4 bases from J, with 10 bases between. CDR3 length: 14 residues. Here the CDR3 DNA reads TGTGCCAGCAGCTTGGAGCAGGGTCGAGAGACCCAGTACTTC. This codes for CASSLEQGRETQYF.

The V call is TRBV4-1, the J call TRBJ1-3; D possibly corresponds to TRBD1 (5 bases). The CDR3 loop spans 15 amino acids. Trimming shortened V by 4 bases and J by 4 bases, and 14 bases separated the two germline ends. Germline V gene lookup returns CDR1 MGHRA and CDR2 YSYEKL. CDR3 in amino acids: CASSRIWGVGNTIYF. The CDR3 coding sequence is TGCGCCAGCAGCCGAATTTGGGGGGTGGGAAACACCATATATTTT.

The chain joins TRBV7-2 to TRBJ1-1, with TRBD1 matching 7 bases. V dropped 5 bases and J dropped 0; count of bases not matched to a gene: 6. The CDR3 consists of 15 residues. Germline V gene sequence: CDR1 SGHTA, CDR2 FQGNSA. The CDR3 DNA follows: TGTGCCAGCAGCATGATAACAGGGGTGAACACTGAAGCTTTCTTT. It encodes CASSMITGVNTEAFF.

This chain connects TRBV5-1 to TRBJ1-4; D uncertain. Looked up from germline, CDR1 is SGHRS and CDR2 is YFSETQ. V shed 4 bases and J shed 0 bases, with 10 bases lying between them. The CDR3 is 15 residues long. CDR3 coding DNA: TGCGCCAGCAGCAGAGTTGATGCAACTAATGAAAAACTGTTTTTT. Translated, it gives CASSRVDATNEKLFF.

The V and J genes are TRBV11-2 and TRBJ2-2; 8 positions match TRBD2. Per germline, CDR1 SGHAT and CDR2 FQNNGV. V was clipped by 0 bases and J by 1 base; unmatched bases: 1. The CDR3 is 16 amino acids. The CDR3 DNA reads TGTGCCAGCAGCTTAGAACTAGCGGTGAACACCGGGGAGCTGTTTTTT. Residues: CASSLELAVNTGELFF.

V and J are TRBV10-3 and TRBJ2-3; D not resolved. Germline V gives CDR1 ENHRY, CDR2 SYGVKD. The CDR3 spans 13 residues. Between the trimmed V and J ends, which lost 8 bases and 2 bases, there was a span of 11 bases. The DNA for the CDR3 is TGTGCCATCGGGCTGCCAGCCACAGATACGCAGTATTTT. Protein: CAIGLPATDTQYF.